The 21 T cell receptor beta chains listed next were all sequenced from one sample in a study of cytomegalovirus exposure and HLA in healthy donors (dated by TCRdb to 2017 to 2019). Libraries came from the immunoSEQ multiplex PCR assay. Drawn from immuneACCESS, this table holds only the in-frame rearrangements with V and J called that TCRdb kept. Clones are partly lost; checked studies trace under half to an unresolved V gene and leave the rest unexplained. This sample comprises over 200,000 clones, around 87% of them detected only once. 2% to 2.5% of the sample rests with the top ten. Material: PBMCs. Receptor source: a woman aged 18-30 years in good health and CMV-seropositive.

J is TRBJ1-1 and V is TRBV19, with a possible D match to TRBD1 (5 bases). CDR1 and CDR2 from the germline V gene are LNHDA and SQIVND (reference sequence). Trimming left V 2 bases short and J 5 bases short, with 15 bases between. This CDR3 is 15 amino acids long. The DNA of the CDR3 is TGTGCCAGTAGTATAACGCAGGGTGGAGGGACTGAAGCTTTCTTT. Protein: CASSITQGGGTEAFF.

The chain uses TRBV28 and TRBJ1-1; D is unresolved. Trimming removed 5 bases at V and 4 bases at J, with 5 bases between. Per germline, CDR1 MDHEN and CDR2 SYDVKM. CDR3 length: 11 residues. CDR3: CASSRGTEAFF. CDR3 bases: TGTGCCAGCAGTAGAGGCACTGAAGCTTTCTTT.

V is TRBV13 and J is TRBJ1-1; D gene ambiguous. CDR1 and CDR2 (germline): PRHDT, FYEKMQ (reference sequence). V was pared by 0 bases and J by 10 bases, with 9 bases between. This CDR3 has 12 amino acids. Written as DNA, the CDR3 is TGTGCCAGCAGCTTAGGTTTCGGTGGAGCTTTCTTT. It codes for CASSLGFGGAFF.

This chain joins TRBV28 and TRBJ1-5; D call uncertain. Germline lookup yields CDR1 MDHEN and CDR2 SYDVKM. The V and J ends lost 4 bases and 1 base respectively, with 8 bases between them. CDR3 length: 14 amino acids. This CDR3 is CASSWYASNQPQHF. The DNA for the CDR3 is TGTGCCAGCAGTTGGTACGCGAGCAATCAGCCCCAGCATTTT.

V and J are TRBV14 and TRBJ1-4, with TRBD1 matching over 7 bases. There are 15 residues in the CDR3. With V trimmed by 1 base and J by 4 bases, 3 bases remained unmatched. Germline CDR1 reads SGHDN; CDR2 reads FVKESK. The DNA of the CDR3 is TGTGCCAGCAGCCAAGGGACAGGAAGTAATGAAAAACTGTTTTTT. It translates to CASSQGTGSNEKLFF.

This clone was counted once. The CDR3 coding sequence is TGTGCCAGCAGCTTAGGGGGAGGAGGACAGGAGTTTCGCAATCAGCCCCAGCATTTT. Translation gives CASSLGGGGQEFRNQPQHF. V and J are TRBV7-9 and TRBJ1-5; 7 bases are a match to TRBD1. This CDR3 is built from 19 residues. V lost 1 base, J lost 2 bases, and 14 bases stayed unmatched. Germline V lookup: CDR1 SEHNR, CDR2 FQNEAQ (reference sequence).

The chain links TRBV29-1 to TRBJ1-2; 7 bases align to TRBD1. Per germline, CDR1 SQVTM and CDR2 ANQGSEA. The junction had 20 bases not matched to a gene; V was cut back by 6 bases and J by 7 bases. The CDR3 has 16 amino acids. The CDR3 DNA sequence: TGCAGCGTAGAACTCTGGACAGGCACCGATTTCTCTGGCTACACCTTC. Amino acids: CSVELWTGTDFSGYTF.

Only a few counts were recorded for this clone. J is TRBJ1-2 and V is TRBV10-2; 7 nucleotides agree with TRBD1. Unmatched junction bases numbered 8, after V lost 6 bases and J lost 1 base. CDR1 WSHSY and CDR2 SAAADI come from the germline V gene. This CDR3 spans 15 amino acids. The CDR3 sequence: CASSPGDSLNYGYTF. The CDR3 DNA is TGCGCCAGCAGCCCGGGGGACAGCCTTAACTATGGCTACACCTTC.

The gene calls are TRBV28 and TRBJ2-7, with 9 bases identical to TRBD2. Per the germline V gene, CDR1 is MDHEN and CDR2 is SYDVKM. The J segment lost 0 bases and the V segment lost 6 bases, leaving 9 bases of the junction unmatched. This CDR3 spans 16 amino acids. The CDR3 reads CASRFTSGRFSYEQYF. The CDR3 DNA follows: TGTGCCAGCAGATTTACTAGCGGGCGTTTCTCCTACGAGCAGTACTTC.

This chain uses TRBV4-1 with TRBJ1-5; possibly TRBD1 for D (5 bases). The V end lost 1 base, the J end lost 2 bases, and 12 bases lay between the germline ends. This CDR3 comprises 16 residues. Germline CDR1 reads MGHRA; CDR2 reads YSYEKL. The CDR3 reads CASSQGSGSGNQPQHF. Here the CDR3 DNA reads TGCGCCAGCAGCCAAGGGTCAGGGTCTGGCAATCAGCCCCAGCATTTT.

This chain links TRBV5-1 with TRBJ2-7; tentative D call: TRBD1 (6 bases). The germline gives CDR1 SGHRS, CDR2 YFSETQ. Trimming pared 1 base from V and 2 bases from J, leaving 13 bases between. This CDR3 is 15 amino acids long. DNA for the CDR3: TGCGCCAGCAGCTTGAACAGGGCACTAACCTACGAGCAGTACTTC. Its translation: CASSLNRALTYEQYF.

The CDR3 region has the DNA TGTGCCAGCAACCCGGGGACTTCGAACACCGGGGAGCTGTTTTTT. It codes for CASNPGTSNTGELFF. V is TRBV28 and J is TRBJ2-2; D may be TRBD2 (6 bases). V lost 7 bases to trimming and J lost 0 bases, with 12 bases between them. The CDR3 loop spans 15 amino acids. CDR1 and CDR2 (germline): MDHEN, SYDVKM.

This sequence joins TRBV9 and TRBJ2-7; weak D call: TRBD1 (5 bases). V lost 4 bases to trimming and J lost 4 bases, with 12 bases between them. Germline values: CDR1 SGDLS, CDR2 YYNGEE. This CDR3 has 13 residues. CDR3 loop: CASSLNSGYEQYF. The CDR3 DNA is TGTGCCAGCAGCCTGAACTCAGGGTACGAGCAGTACTTC. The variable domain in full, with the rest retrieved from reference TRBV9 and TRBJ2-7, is DSGVTQTPKHLITATGQRVTLRCSPRSGDLSVYWYQQSLDQGLQFLIQYYNGEERAKGNILERFSAQQFPDLHSELNLSSLELGDSALYFCASSLNSGYEQYFGPGTRLTVT.

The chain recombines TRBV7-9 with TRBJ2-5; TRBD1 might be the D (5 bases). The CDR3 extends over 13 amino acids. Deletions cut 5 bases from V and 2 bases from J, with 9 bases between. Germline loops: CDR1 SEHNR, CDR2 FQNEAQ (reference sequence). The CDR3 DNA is TGTGCCAGCAGCCACAAGGGGCAAGAGACCCAGTACTTC. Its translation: CASSHKGQETQYF.

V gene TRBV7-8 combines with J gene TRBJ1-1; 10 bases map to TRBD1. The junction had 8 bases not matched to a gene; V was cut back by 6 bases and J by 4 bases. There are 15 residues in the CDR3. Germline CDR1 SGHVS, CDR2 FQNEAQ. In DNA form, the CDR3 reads TGTGCCAGCAGTTTCACCGGGACAGGGGTCACTGAAGCTTTCTTT. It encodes CASSFTGTGVTEAFF.

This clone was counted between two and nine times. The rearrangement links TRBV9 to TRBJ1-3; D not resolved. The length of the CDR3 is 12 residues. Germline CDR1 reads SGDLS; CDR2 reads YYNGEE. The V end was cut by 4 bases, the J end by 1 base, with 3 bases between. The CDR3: CASSPSGNTIYF. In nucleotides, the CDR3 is TGTGCCAGCAGCCCGTCTGGAAACACCATATATTTT.

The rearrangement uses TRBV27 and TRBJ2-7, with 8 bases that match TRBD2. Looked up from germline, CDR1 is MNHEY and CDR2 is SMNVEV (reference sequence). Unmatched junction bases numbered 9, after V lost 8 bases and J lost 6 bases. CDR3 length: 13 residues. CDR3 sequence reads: CASRWGLAGEQYF. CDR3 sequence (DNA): TGTGCCAGCCGCTGGGGGCTAGCGGGCGAGCAGTACTTC.

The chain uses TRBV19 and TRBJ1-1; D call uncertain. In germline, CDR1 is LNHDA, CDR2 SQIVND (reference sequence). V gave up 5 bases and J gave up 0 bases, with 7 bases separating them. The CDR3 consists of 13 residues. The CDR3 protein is CASSSQLNTEAFF. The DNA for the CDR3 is TGTGCCAGTAGTTCACAGCTGAACACTGAAGCTTTCTTT.

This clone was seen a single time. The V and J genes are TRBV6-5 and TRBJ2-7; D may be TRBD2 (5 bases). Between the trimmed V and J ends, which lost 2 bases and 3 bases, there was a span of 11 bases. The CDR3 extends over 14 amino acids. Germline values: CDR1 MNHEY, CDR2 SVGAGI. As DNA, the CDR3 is TGTGCCAGCAGTTACGGGAGAGGGAACTACGAGCAGTACTTC. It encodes CASSYGRGNYEQYF.

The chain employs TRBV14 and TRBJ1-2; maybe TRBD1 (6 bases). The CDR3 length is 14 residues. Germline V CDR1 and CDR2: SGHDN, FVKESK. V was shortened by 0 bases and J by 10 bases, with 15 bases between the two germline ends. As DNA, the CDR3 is TGTGCCAGCAGCCAAGATCTGAGGACAGAGGACTACACCTTC. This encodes CASSQDLRTEDYTF. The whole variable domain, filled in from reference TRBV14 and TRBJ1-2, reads EAGVTQFPSHSVIEKGQTVTLRCDPISGHDNLYWYRRVMGKEIKFLLHFVKESKQDESGMPNNRFLAERTGGTYSTLKVQPAELEDSGVYFCASSQDLRTEDYTFGSGTRLTVV.

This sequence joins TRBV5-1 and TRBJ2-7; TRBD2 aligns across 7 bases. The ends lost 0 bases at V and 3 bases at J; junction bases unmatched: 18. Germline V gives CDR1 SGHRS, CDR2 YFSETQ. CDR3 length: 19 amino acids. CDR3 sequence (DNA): TGCGCCAGCAGCTTGGCCATCTTGTGGGAGGGCCAGGTTCGCTACGAGCAGTACTTC. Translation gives CASSLAILWEGQVRYEQYF.